This T cell receptor beta chain was observed in a study of OX40 agonist ivuxolimab in advanced cancers. The CDR3 length is 13 residues. V shed 5 bases and J 6 bases; nucleotides not matched to a gene: 5. The germline V gene has CDR1 SSHAT and CDR2 FNYEAQ (reference sequence). Concerning this clone itself: Its antigen is undetermined.

Clones were sequenced by immunoSEQ multiplex PCR, and TCRdb holds only the in-frame ones, with some missing. The sample contains fewer than 70,000 clones, about 89% of which appear only once. The study's findings and limits: Expansion of clones was among the lowest in partial responders at 0.1-3.0 mg/kg.

Specimen: CD4+ or CD8+ T cells sorted from blood, collected in a trial of the OX40 agonist ivuxolimab. The chain carries TRBV7-7 and TRBJ2-7; 9 bases are a match to TRBD2. This receptor was taken from an adult with an advanced solid tumor such as melanoma, head and neck, liver or kidney cancer. CDR3 region: CASSRAGGSEQYF. CDR3 nucleotides: TGTGCCAGCAGCCGAGCGGGAGGATCCGAGCAGTACTTC. The variable domain in full, with the rest retrieved from reference TRBV7-7 and TRBJ2-7, is GAGVSQSPRYKVTKRGQDVTLRCDPISSHATLYWYQQALGQGPEFLTYFNYEAQPDKSGLPSDRFSAERPEGSISTLTIQRTEQRDSAMYRCASSRAGGSEQYFGPGTRLTVT.